This T cell receptor beta chain was sequenced during a study of regulatory T cells in long-lasting Graves disease. Study as a whole: The term persistent Graves' disease signified upward of 5 years on antithyroid drugs with positive TSH receptor antibodies.

CDR1 and CDR2 (germline): SGHNT, YYREEE (reference sequence). V was clipped by 4 bases and J by 2 bases, with 16 bases between them. The CDR3 sequence is 15 residues long. For TCR beta, libraries came from iRepertoire HTBI primers and Arm-PCR of CDR3 regions. One entry per CDR3 protein, called by TCRdb with MiXCR from the multiplex PCR reads. Seen here are about 430,000 distinct CDR3 sequences, roughly 21% observed once, and the top ten hold more than 13%. The time point was: persistent/refractory GD, antithyroid drugs over 5 years with positive TRAb. PBMC RNA was the source of the TCR library. EDTA tubes collected roughly 9.6 milliliters of peripheral blood. General study findings and limits: Blood alone, not thyroid tissue, was studied. Persistent disease exhibited a predilection for TRBV28, TRBJ1-2 and TRBJ2-5.

As to this clonotype: What it recognizes is unknown.

The chain recombines TRBV5-4 with TRBJ2-7; a possible D gene is TRBD1 (5 bases). This clonotype was sampled from a female donor with Graves disease. This material consisted of peripheral blood mononuclear cells (PBMCs), taken when the disease was refractory, from a patient treated with antithyroid drugs. CDR3 region: CASSHDGRGPYEQYF. CDR3 sequence (DNA): TGTGCCAGCAGCCATGATGGTAGGGGCCCCTACGAGCAGTACTTC.